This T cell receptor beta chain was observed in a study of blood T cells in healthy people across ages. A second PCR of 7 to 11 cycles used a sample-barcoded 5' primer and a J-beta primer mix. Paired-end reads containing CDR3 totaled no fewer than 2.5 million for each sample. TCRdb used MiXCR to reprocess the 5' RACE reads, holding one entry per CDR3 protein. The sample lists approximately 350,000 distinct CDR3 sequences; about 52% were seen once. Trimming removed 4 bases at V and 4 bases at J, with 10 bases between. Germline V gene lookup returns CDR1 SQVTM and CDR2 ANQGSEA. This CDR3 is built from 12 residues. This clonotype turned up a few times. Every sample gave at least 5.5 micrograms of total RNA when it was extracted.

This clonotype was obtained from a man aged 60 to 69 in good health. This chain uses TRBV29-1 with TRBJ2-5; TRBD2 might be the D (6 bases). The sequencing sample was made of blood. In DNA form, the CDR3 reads TGCAGCGTTGGAGGAGGGTCAGAGACCCAGTACTTC. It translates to CSVGGGSETQYF.